This TCR beta chain emerged from a study of CD8 T cells in ankylosing spondylitis (dated by TCRdb to the late 2010s). About the full investigation: To find TCR variants linked to disease, the study profiled T cell receptor beta repertoires in ankylosing spondylitis patients and healthy donors. The whole study cohort included about a hundred healthy donors and roughly 24 ankylosing spondylitis patients. Peripheral blood was sampled, and synovial fluid was also collected from ankylosing spondylitis patients.

A distance of 6 bases separates the germline ends of V and J, which lose 5 bases and 2 bases respectively. The CDR3 numbers 13 residues from cysteine through phenylalanine. Left in the record is the CDR3 DNA by itself, 39 bases read in frame from the first base. The germline V gene specifies ENHRY as CDR1 and SYGVKD as CDR2. Findings and caveats that apply to the study as a whole: Some motif variants were previously reported in synovial fluid and blood of reactive arthritis patients, suggesting common disease-initiation mechanisms. The disease-linked clones were reported as significantly enriched in matched synovial fluid samples from ankylosing spondylitis patients. Blood from ankylosing spondylitis patients appeared to be characterized by a TCR beta motif made up of several highly homologous amino acid variants. The disease-linked clones showed a CD8+ phenotype and occurred at relatively low frequencies in peripheral blood.

The table lists this clonotype with many counts. The antigen it binds to is not known. It has no much larger one-base neighbor in the sample; base qualities were not kept. The reads were generated on an Illumina HiSeq 2500. Quantitative 5'-RACE with molecular barcodes was the method used to prepare the TCR beta libraries. On the study's bioinformatics: To identify disease-linked TCR variants, a new computational method was used, one built on a probabilistic model of VDJ rearrangement. TCRdb ran its own pipeline on the public reads, namely fastp trimming at Q25 and MiXCR clone calling, and kept in-frame beta chains. Rows are unified per CDR3 protein, each entry keeping the most common DNA and genes. The V and J calls follow TCRdb's processing rather than the paper's. This sample gives about 240,000 distinct CDR3 sequences in total; around 7.8% of them show up just once. In total, the top ten clones hold 6.8% of the sample.

The V gene is TRBV10-3 and the J gene is TRBJ2-2; no D segment can be confidently identified. The source of this sequence is a male donor with ankylosing spondylitis or in good health (not recorded which). The sample taken for sequencing was blood, either unsorted or a sorted T cell fraction (not recorded which). CDR3 region: CAISQENTGELFF. In nucleotides, the sequence is TGTGCCATCAGTCAGGAAAACACCGGGGAGCTGTTTTTT.